This is a list of T cell receptor beta chains from one sample in a study of low-dose radiotherapy and immunotherapy resistance in tumors. TCRdb re-analysed the reads in MiXCR, keeping a single row per CDR3 protein. Of about 46,000 distinct CDR3 sequences listed, around 11% were seen once; the top ten hold about 6%. This material consisted of PBMCs, taken before treatment. Receptors originate from a female donor with ovarian cancer. Each CDR3 is given with its conserved first and last residue. D genes are given only for firm matches. Rows may omit the clone size; those that give it use once, few, many or a size class.

many | TRBJ1-6 | . | TRBV7-6 | TGTGCCAGCAGCTTTAGCCGGGGACAATATAATTCACCCCTCCACTTT | CASSFSRGQYNSPLHF
many | TRBJ2-2 | . | TRBV20-1 | TGCAGTGCTACCTCGGGTAGCGGGAACACCGGGGAGCTGTTTTTT | CSATSGSGNTGELFF
many | TRBJ1-5 | TRBD1 | TRBV20-1 | TGCAGTGCTAGAGGTCTGGGACAGGGCCGGAATCAGCCCCAGCATTTT | CSARGLGQGRNQPQHF
many | TRBJ1-5 | TRBD1 | TRBV4-1 | TGCGCCAGCAGCCCGGGACAGGCGGGGGGCCTCGGCAATCAGCCCCAGCATTTT | CASSPGQAGGLGNQPQHF
. | TRBJ1-1 | . | TRBV5-3 | TGTGCCAGCAGTCCGGGGTTGGGGGGAGCTTTCTTT | CASSPGLGGAFF
many | TRBJ2-3 | . | TRBV5-1 | TGCGCCAGCAGCTTGTTAGCGGATGGGACTAGCACAGATACGCAGTATTTT | CASSLLADGTSTDTQYF
many | TRBJ1-6 | . | TRBV18 | TGTGCCAGCTCCCCTCTCGGAGGGAATGGGTACGGGTCACCCCTCCACTTT | CASSPLGGNGYGSPLHF
few | TRBJ2-7 | . | TRBV29-1 | TGCAGCGTTGAAGGGCACCCTAGGCGGGAGCAGTACTTC | CSVEGHPRREQYF
. | TRBJ1-1 | . | TRBV9 | TGTGCCAGCAGCCCTGTTGGGTGGGGCACTGAAGCTTTCTTT | CASSPVGWGTEAFF
many | TRBJ2-3 | . | TRBV3-1 | TGTGCCAGCAGCCAAAGGGGGGATACGCAGTATTTT | CASSQRGDTQYF
many | TRBJ1-1 | . | TRBV7-8 | TGTGCCAGCAGTTTCCCCGGGGGGACCATGAACACTGAAGCTTTCTTT | CASSFPGGTMNTEAFF
once | TRBJ2-1 | . | TRBV5-1 | TGCGCCAGCCATCTTGGGGGCGTCGTATCCAATGAGCAGTTCTTC | CASHLGGVVSNEQFF
many | TRBJ1-1 | . | TRBV5-1 | TGCGCCAGCAGCACGGGACAAGTAGACACTGAAGCTTTCTTT | CASSTGQVDTEAFF
many | TRBJ1-1 | . | TRBV20-1 | TGCAGTGCTAGTCAGAGCAACACTGAAGCTTTCTTT | CSASQSNTEAFF
many | TRBJ2-1 | TRBD1 | TRBV24-1 | TGTGCCACCAGTGACCCGCGACAGGGGAGCAATGAGCAGTTCTTC | CATSDPRQGSNEQFF
many | TRBJ2-7 | . | TRBV7-2 | TGTGCCAGCAGCGTTGAGGCGCTCTACGAGCAGTACTTC | CASSVEALYEQYF
many | TRBJ1-2 | TRBD1 | TRBV19 | TGTGCCAGTAGTATCGCCTCGACAGGGGTTCACTATGGCTACACCTTC | CASSIASTGVHYGYTF
few | TRBJ1-1 | . | TRBV6-6 | TGTGCCAGCAGTTACTCCCAGTCAATTGAAGCTTTCTTT | CASSYSQSIEAFF
many | TRBJ2-5 | TRBD2 | TRBV4-2 | TGTGCCAGCAGACGAAGTAGCGGGGGCGAACAAGAGACCCAGTACTTC | CASRRSSGGEQETQYF
many | TRBJ2-7 | TRBD2 | TRBV19 | TGTGCCAGTAGTCGAGCGGGAGGGTACTTCGAGCAGTACTTC | CASSRAGGYFEQYF
many | TRBJ1-5 | . | TRBV28 | TGTGCCAGCAGTTTATACGGGGTCAGTAAGGGAAAAGGAAATCAGCCCCAGCATTTT | CASSLYGVSKGKGNQPQHF
many | TRBJ2-1 | . | TRBV18 | TGTGCCAGCTCACCACTTACAGGGATGAATGAGCAGTTCTTC | CASSPLTGMNEQFF
many | TRBJ1-3 | . | TRBV5-1 | TGCGCCAGCAGCTTGGCTTCAGACTCTGGAAACACCATATATTTT | CASSLASDSGNTIYF
. | TRBJ2-7 | . | TRBV5-6 | TGTGCCAGCAGCCGCCCCCGGGACAAGTTCTACGAGCAGTACTTC | CASSRPRDKFYEQYF
many | TRBJ2-7 | . | TRBV18 | TGTGCCAGCTCTCCCGACAGGACCTACGAGCAGTACTTC | CASSPDRTYEQYF
many | TRBJ2-1 | TRBD1 | TRBV28 | TGTGCCAGCAGTTTATTCCCGGGACAGGGGGCGCGTGAGCAGTTCTTC | CASSLFPGQGAREQFF
many | TRBJ2-2 | . | TRBV20-1 | TGCAGTGCTAGAGAGGGGGTGAACACCGGGGAGCTGTTTTTT | CSAREGVNTGELFF
many | TRBJ2-2 | . | TRBV19 | TGTGCCAGCCGCCCCTCGCGAGGGCAGAACACCGGGGAGCTGTTTTTT | CASRPSRGQNTGELFF
many | TRBJ2-4 | . | TRBV11-2 | TGTGCCAGCAGCTTCCCCGTAGGGGTGGCCAAAAACATTCAGTACTTC | CASSFPVGVAKNIQYF
. | TRBJ2-1 | . | TRBV28 | TGTGCCAGCAGGTTAATCTATGAGCAGTTCTTC | CASRLIYEQFF
many | TRBJ2-3 | TRBD2 | TRBV11-2 | TGTGCCAGCAGCTTAGTCCGGGGGGGCACAGATACGCAGTATTTT | CASSLVRGGTDTQYF
. | TRBJ2-7 | . | TRBV25-1 | TGTGCCAGCCGACAGTGGGGTTCCTACGAGAAGTACTTC | CASRQWGSYEKYF
many | TRBJ2-3 | . | TRBV20-1 | TGCAGTGCCCTTGGGGGAGAGGGGGCAGATACGCAGTATTTT | CSALGGEGADTQYF
many | TRBJ2-1 | . | TRBV5-1 | TGCGCCAGCAGCTTGGTTCCCGGGACAGGAACCCGGGGGGTTTACAATGAGCAGTTCTTC | CASSLVPGTGTRGVYNEQFF
many | TRBJ2-3 | TRBD2 | TRBV27 | TGTGCCAGCAGTTTCCGAGACGGGAGGTTCGGAGATACGCAGTATTTT | CASSFRDGRFGDTQYF
many | TRBJ2-3 | TRBD2 | TRBV6-5 | TGTGCCAGCAGTAGGCTAGCGGGGAGCACAGATACGCAGTATTTT | CASSRLAGSTDTQYF
many | TRBJ2-7 | TRBD2 | TRBV6-2/TRBV6-3 | TGTGCCAGCCGCCCTATAGGGGGGACTAGCTCCTACGAGCAGTACTTC | CASRPIGGTSSYEQYF
many | TRBJ2-7 | . | TRBV6-2/TRBV6-3 | TGTGCCAGCAGACCCGGGGGGCGCAGAACCTCCCAGCAGTACTTC | CASRPGGRRTSQQYF
many | TRBJ1-1 | . | TRBV4-1 | TGCGCCAGCAGCCAGGATAGGACAGCTTACACTGAAGCTTTCTTT | CASSQDRTAYTEAFF
. | TRBJ2-3 | . | TRBV14 | TGTGCCAGCAGCCTAATCCAGGGGAGGGGGCAGCATACGCAGTATTTT | CASSLIQGRGQHTQYF
many | TRBJ2-7 | TRBD1 | TRBV6-5 | TGTGCCAGCAGTTACCGTCCCGGGACAGGGGCCAACTCCTACGAGCAGTACTTC | CASSYRPGTGANSYEQYF
many | TRBJ2-7 | . | TRBV27 | TGTGCCAGCAGTTTGTCTAGCGTCTCCTACGAGCAGTACTTC | CASSLSSVSYEQYF
many | TRBJ2-7 | TRBD2 | TRBV27 | TGTGCCAGCAGTCCCAGCGGGGGGGCCTACGAGCAGTACTTC | CASSPSGGAYEQYF
many | TRBJ1-2 | . | TRBV20-1 | TGCAGTGCTCCGCTTTCGGGCCCCCCGGGATATGGCTACACCTTC | CSAPLSGPPGYGYTF
many | TRBJ2-7 | TRBD1 | TRBV9 | TGTGCCAGCAGCGCAACCCTTGGGACAGCTTACGAGCAGTACTTC | CASSATLGTAYEQYF
. | TRBJ2-3 | . | TRBV11-2 | TGTGCCAGCAGCTTACGGGGGGCCGGCACAGATACGCAGTATTTT | CASSLRGAGTDTQYF
. | TRBJ1-1 | . | TRBV20-1 | TGCAGGGGCCTAGGAGGGTCGGGGAACACTGAAGCTTTCTTT | CRGLGGSGNTEAFF
many | TRBJ2-2 | . | TRBV10-3 | TGTGCCATCAGTGAAACTCGGGGGGCGGACACCGGGGAGCTGTTTTTT | CAISETRGADTGELFF
many | TRBJ2-7 | TRBD2 | TRBV7-8 | TGTGCCAGCAGCCCCCGGGGGGTTTACGAGCAGTACTTC | CASSPRGVYEQYF
many | TRBJ2-1 | TRBD2 | TRBV5-1 | TGCGCCAGCAGCACACCTAGCGGGGGCCACAATGAGCAGTTCTTC | CASSTPSGGHNEQFF
many | TRBJ2-7 | TRBD1 | TRBV6-8 | TGTGCCAGCACCGGAATTGGGACAGAATACGAGCAGTACTTC | CASTGIGTEYEQYF
medium-sized | TRBJ2-7 | . | TRBV2 | TGTGCCAGCAGCCCCCAACGGGCCCACGAGCAGTACTTC | CASSPQRAHEQYF
medium-sized | TRBJ2-2 | TRBD1 | TRBV7-8 | TGTGCCAGCAGCCTACAGGGGGCCTTCACCGGGGAGCTGTTTTTT | CASSLQGAFTGELFF
many | TRBJ1-5 | . | TRBV7-9 | TGTGCCAGCAGCTTATGCCTAACGGGGTGTAGCAATCAGCCCCAGCATTTT | CASSLCLTGCSNQPQHF
many | TRBJ2-7 | TRBD1 | TRBV6-6 | TGTGCCAGCAGACAGGGACAGGGAGCCTACGAGCAGTACTTC | CASRQGQGAYEQYF
many | TRBJ2-7 | . | TRBV7-6 | TGTGCCAGCAGCCCCGGGACGGCCCTTAGCTCCTACGAGCAGTACTTC | CASSPGTALSSYEQYF
many | TRBJ2-2 | TRBD1 | TRBV6-5 | TGTGCCAGCAGTTCTACCGCGGGACAGGGCCTCAAGGTCACCGGGGAGCTGTTTTTT | CASSSTAGQGLKVTGELFF
many | TRBJ1-5 | . | TRBV7-2 | TGTGCCAGCAGCTTTGGGGGGGTGGGCAATCAGCCCCAGCATTTT | CASSFGGVGNQPQHF